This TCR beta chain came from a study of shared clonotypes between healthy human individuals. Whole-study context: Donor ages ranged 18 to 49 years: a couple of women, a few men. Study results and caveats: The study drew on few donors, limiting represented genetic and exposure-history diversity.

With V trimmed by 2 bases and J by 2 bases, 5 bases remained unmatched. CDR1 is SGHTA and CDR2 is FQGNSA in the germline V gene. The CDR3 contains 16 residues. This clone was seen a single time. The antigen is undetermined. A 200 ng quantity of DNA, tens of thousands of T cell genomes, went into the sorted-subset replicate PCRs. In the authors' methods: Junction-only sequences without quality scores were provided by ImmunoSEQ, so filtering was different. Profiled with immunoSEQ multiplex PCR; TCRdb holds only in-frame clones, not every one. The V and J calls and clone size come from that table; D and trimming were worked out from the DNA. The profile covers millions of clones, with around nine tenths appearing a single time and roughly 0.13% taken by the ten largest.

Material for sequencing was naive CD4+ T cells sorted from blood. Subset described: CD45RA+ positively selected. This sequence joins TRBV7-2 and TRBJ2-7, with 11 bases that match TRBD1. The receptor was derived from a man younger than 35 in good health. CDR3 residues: CASSLNPGQGAYEQYF. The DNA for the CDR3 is TGTGCCAGCAGCTTAAACCCGGGACAGGGGGCCTACGAGCAGTACTTC.